Presented here are 26 T cell receptor beta chains from one specimen sequenced in a study of T-cell reconstitution after alpha-beta-depleted transplantation in children. Unique molecular identifiers were used to barcode this TCRbeta library. TCRdb called the PCR reads again in MiXCR, with one record for every CDR3 protein. The profile shows around 300,000 distinct CDR3 sequences, roughly a tenth of them singletons. Sample: PBMCs, taken before TCRalphabeta/CD19-depleted stem cell transplant. The receptors were gathered from a boy less than two years old with acute myeloid leukemia, due to receive a stem cell transplant.

This clonotype was recorded once. This could be a read error, since a much larger clone is one nucleotide away. The V call is TRBV27, the J call TRBJ2-6; TRBD2 is a possible D gene (6 bases). Germline-derived CDR1 and CDR2 are MNHEY and SMNVEV (reference sequence). The CDR3 covers 15 residues. The CDR3 nucleotides read TGTGCCAGCAGTCGGGGGAGCTCTGTGGCCAACGTCCTGACTTTC. Residues: CASSRGSSVANVLTF.

About this clonotype: A junction boundary mismatches the germline segment, possibly from a read error. CDR3 sequence reads: CASSIGTGRRTGELYF. CDR3 nucleotide sequence: TGCGCCAGCAGCATCGGGACAGGGAGACGAACCGGGGAGCTGTATTTT. The V and J genes are TRBV5-1 and TRBJ2-2; TRBD1 aligns across 9 bases. In germline, CDR1 is SGHRS, CDR2 YFSETQ. The CDR3 runs 16 residues.

There are many counts of this clonotype. This sequence joins TRBV28 and TRBJ2-3; the D is unclear. CDR3 length equals 16 residues. Trimming left V 5 bases short and J 0 bases short, with 15 bases between. The germline CDR1 and CDR2 sequences are MDHEN and SYDVKM. DNA of the CDR3: TGTGCCAGCAGTAAAACTGACCCATCGAGCACAGATACGCAGTATTTT. Translating it yields CASSKTDPSSTDTQYF.

The rearrangement links TRBV20-1 to TRBJ2-3; 7 bases are shared with TRBD2. The CDR3 length is 17 residues. The V gene's germline CDR1 is DFQATT and CDR2 SNEGSKA (reference sequence). The V segment lost 1 base and the J segment 5 bases; nucleotides outside the gene matches: 15. The CDR3 nucleotides read TGCAGTGCTAGAGGTCCGTGGGGCGGGAGTATAGGAGATACGCAGTATTTT. Residues: CSARGPWGGSIGDTQYF.

This clonotype was counted many times. This chain joins TRBV10-3 and TRBJ1-1, with D perhaps matching TRBD1 (6 bases). Trimming left V 7 bases short and J 0 bases short, with 12 bases between. CDR1 ENHRY and CDR2 SYGVKD come from the germline V gene. This CDR3 contains 14 residues. CDR3 amino acids: CAINPRGLNTEAFF. DNA of the CDR3: TGTGCCATCAACCCCAGGGGACTGAACACTGAAGCTTTCTTT.

This clonotype was picked up a small number of times. One end of the junction fails to match germline, which may point to a read error. The chain is built from TRBV5-4 and TRBJ2-2; D is unclear. CDR1 and CDR2 (germline): SGHNT, YYREEE (reference sequence). This CDR3 has 15 amino acids. This chain's CDR3 is CASSLGPGYTGELFF. CDR3 nucleotide sequence: TGTGCCAGCAGCTTGGGCCCGGGTTACACAGGGGAGCTGTTTTTT. The variable domain in full, with the rest retrieved from reference TRBV5-4 and TRBJ2-2, is ETGVTQSPTHLIKTRGQQVTLRCSSQSGHNTVSWYQQALGQGPQFIFQYYREEENGRGNFPPRFSGLQFPNYSSELNVNALELDDSALYLCASSLGPGYTGELFFGEGSRLTVL.

Many counts were recorded for this clonotype. The V gene is TRBV5-6, the J gene TRBJ1-1; no firm D call. V lost 4 bases, J lost 3 bases, and 13 bases lay in between. The CDR3 is made up of 14 amino acids. Per the germline V gene, CDR1 is SGHDT and CDR2 is YYEEEE. The CDR3: CASSRTQRDTEAFF. DNA of the CDR3: TGTGCCAGCAGCCGAACACAGCGCGACACTGAAGCTTTCTTT.

This clonotype appeared many times. The chain has TRBV4-2 and TRBJ2-3; no clear D gene. This CDR3 has 10 residues. In germline, CDR1 is LGHNA, CDR2 YNFKEQ. V lost 4 bases, J lost 4 bases, and 0 bases lay in between. CDR3 sequence (DNA): TGTGCCAGCAGCCCAGATACGCAGTATTTT. Translating gives CASSPDTQYF.

V usage is TRBV7-8 and J usage is TRBJ2-3, with TRBD2 matching 9 bases. V was clipped by 5 bases and J by 0 bases; unmatched bases: 9. The germline CDR1 and CDR2 sequences are SGHVS and FQNEAQ. This CDR3 region has 17 residues. The chain's CDR3 is CASSARRGGPSTDTQYF. CDR3 DNA sequence: TGTGCCAGCAGCGCCAGGCGGGGGGGCCCTAGCACAGATACGCAGTATTTT.

Comments on this clonotype: With a much larger clone just one base away, this may be a read error. The chain has TRBV7-3 and TRBJ2-1; the D is unclear. The germline CDR1 and CDR2 sequences are SGHTA and FQGTGA. CDR3 length: 16 amino acids. Deletions cut 5 bases from V and 3 bases from J, with 17 bases between. CDR3 residues: CASSQLRDGIYNEQFF. CDR3 sequence (DNA): TGTGCCAGCAGCCAACTGAGAGACGGTATCTACAATGAGCAGTTCTTC.

This clonotype was recorded many times. The chain combines TRBV27 with TRBJ2-4; 7 bases fit TRBD1. Germline V gene lookup returns CDR1 MNHEY and CDR2 SMNVEV (reference sequence). The CDR3 loop spans 11 amino acids. Unmatched junction bases numbered 2, after V lost 5 bases and J lost 10 bases. CDR3 sequence (DNA): TGTGCCAGCAGTCGGGGACAGATTCAGTACTTC. Translated: CASSRGQIQYF.

This clonotype was detected many times. The genes are TRBV12-3 or TRBV12-4 and TRBJ1-3, with D unresolved. This CDR3 has 16 residues. Trimming pared 4 bases from V and 0 bases from J, leaving 13 bases between. This chain's CDR3 is CASSWRVWGSGNTIYF. The CDR3 nucleotides are TGTGCCAGCAGTTGGCGGGTTTGGGGCTCTGGAAACACCATATATTTT.

This clonotype has more than one count but fewer than ten. This chain uses TRBV5-1 with TRBJ1-1; the D is unclear. Trimming cost V 7 bases and J 1 base, with 11 bases left between them. CDR3 length equals 13 residues. CDR1 is SGHRS and CDR2 is YFSETQ in the germline V gene. CDR3 DNA: TGCGCCAGCGTAGGCCAATGGAACACTGAAGCTTTCTTT. Translation gives CASVGQWNTEAFF. The full variable domain, in which reference TRBV5-1 and TRBJ1-1 provide the parts outside the CDR3, is KAGVTQTPRYLIKTRGQQVTLSCSPISGHRSVSWYQQTPGQGLQFLFEYFSETQRNKGNFPGRFSGRQFSNSRSEMNVSTLELGDSALYLCASVGQWNTEAFFGQGTRLTVV.

Concerning this clonotype itself: One end of the junction fails to match germline, which may point to a read error. V usage is TRBV20-1 and J usage is TRBJ2-7; 8 nucleotides line up with TRBD1. Germline CDR1 reads DFQATT; CDR2 reads SNEGSKA (reference sequence). The CDR3 runs to 17 residues. The CDR3 protein is CCARVPPPTGGIYEQYF. The CDR3 region has the DNA TGCTGTGCTAGAGTCCCGCCCCCAACAGGGGGGATCTACGAGCAGTACTTC.

This clonotype occurred many times. The chain has TRBV18 and TRBJ2-1; 10 bases map to TRBD2. V dropped 4 bases and J dropped 5; count of bases not matched to a gene: 2. Germline V gene data show CDR1 as KGHSH and CDR2 as LQKENI. The CDR3 length is 14 residues. CDR3 in amino acids: CASSRTSGHNEQFF. CDR3 nucleotide sequence: TGTGCCAGCTCACGGACTAGCGGCCACAATGAGCAGTTCTTC.

The chain carries TRBV29-1 and TRBJ1-2; D is unresolved. V was cut by 3 bases and J by 0 bases, with 5 bases left in between. The CDR3 contains 12 residues. Germline V gene lookup returns CDR1 SQVTM and CDR2 ANQGSEA. The CDR3 sequence: CSVDRSNYGYTF. CDR3 DNA: TGCAGCGTTGACCGTTCTAACTATGGCTACACCTTC.

This clonotype was recorded many times. This chain uses TRBV4-3 with TRBJ1-6; D is perhaps TRBD1 (5 bases). Germline V gives CDR1 LGHNA, CDR2 YSLEER. The CDR3 loop spans 18 amino acids. Trimming left V 0 bases short and J 7 bases short, with 19 bases between. The CDR3 loop is CASSQDGGGKKLNSPLHF. The CDR3 bases are TGCGCCAGCAGCCAAGACGGGGGGGGAAAAAAACTGAATTCACCCCTCCACTTT.

To note about this clonotype: This clone may be a read error of a much larger clone one base away. The CDR3 does not end in the conserved phenylalanine or tryptophan, so this is likely a read error. V usage is TRBV25-1 and J usage is TRBJ2-1; D not resolved. Germline CDR1 and CDR2: MGHDK and SYGVNS. Trimming took off 1 base at V and 8 bases at J, with 6 bases between the two ends. The CDR3 is 12 amino acids. The CDR3 spells CASSEWRDEQFL. DNA of the CDR3: TGTGCCAGCAGTGAATGGCGCGATGAGCAGTTCCTC.

This clonotype was picked up many times. The chain is built from TRBV5-1 and TRBJ2-7, with D perhaps matching TRBD1 (6 bases). Trimming shortened V by 3 bases and J by 3 bases, and 13 bases separated the two germline ends. CDR1 and CDR2 from the germline V gene are SGHRS and YFSETQ. The CDR3 has 14 residues. The CDR3 reads CASSWAETGYEQYF. The CDR3 region has the DNA TGCGCCAGCAGCTGGGCCGAGACAGGCTACGAGCAGTACTTC.

This clonotype was counted ten times or more. The chain is built from TRBV4-2 and TRBJ2-7; D is ambiguous. Trimming removed 3 bases at V and 2 bases at J, with 14 bases between. The CDR3 spans 15 residues. CDR1 and CDR2 from the germline V gene are LGHNA and YNFKEQ. CDR3 sequence: CASSQPSGGPYEQYF. DNA for the CDR3: TGTGCCAGCAGCCAGCCGTCTGGCGGCCCCTACGAGCAGTACTTC.

In its sample, this clonotype is medium-sized. The chain's CDR3 is CASSFELGGSNEKLFF. CDR3 sequence (DNA): TGTGCCAGCAGTTTCGAGTTAGGGGGCTCTAATGAAAAACTGTTTTTT. This chain connects TRBV12-3 or TRBV12-4 to TRBJ1-4; 7 bases fit TRBD1. With V trimmed by 3 bases and J by 3 bases, 7 bases remained unmatched. The CDR3 contains 16 residues.

A remark on this clonotype: A much larger clone lies one base from this, so it may be a read error. This chain joins TRBV20-1 and TRBJ2-4; 9 positions match TRBD1. This CDR3 has 15 amino acids. Germline V gives CDR1 DFQATT, CDR2 SNEGSKA (reference sequence). The CDR3 spells CCASPSGTGLNIQYF. The CDR3, as DNA: TGCTGTGCTAGCCCTTCCGGGACAGGGTTAAACATTCAGTACTTC.

The V gene is TRBV12-3 or TRBV12-4, the J gene TRBJ2-1, with 11 positions matching TRBD2. This CDR3 region has 15 residues. V shed 4 bases and J 4 bases; nucleotides not matched to a gene: 3. CDR3 sequence (DNA): TGTGCCAGCAGTTCGACTAGCGGGGTTTACAATGAGCAGTTCTTC. This translates into CASSSTSGVYNEQFF.

This clonotype showed up many times. The chain couples TRBV7-9 to TRBJ1-3; 8 bases are a match to TRBD1. Germline CDR1 SEHNR, CDR2 FQNEAQ (reference sequence). CDR3 length equals 15 residues. Losses at the gene ends were 4 bases for V and 2 bases for J; bases not matched to a gene: 4. The CDR3 nucleotides are TGTGCCAGCAGCTCCGGACAGGGAGCTGGAAACACCATATATTTT. It is translated as CASSSGQGAGNTIYF.

The chain employs TRBV28 and TRBJ1-5; unclear D gene. The V and J ends lost 7 bases and 5 bases respectively, with 18 bases between them. Germline V gene data show CDR1 as MDHEN and CDR2 as SYDVKM. This CDR3 spans 15 amino acids. The CDR3 sequence is CASKWAGVGDQPQHF. The CDR3 nucleotides are TGTGCCAGCAAATGGGCCGGTGTGGGTGATCAGCCCCAGCATTTT.

This clonotype was seen at least ten times. CDR3: CASSLGLAPLSYEQYF. CDR3 nucleotides: TGCGCCAGCAGCTTGGGGCTAGCTCCTCTCTCCTACGAGCAGTACTTC. The chain joins TRBV5-1 to TRBJ2-7; D might be TRBD2 (5 bases). This CDR3 is 16 amino acids long. CDR1 SGHRS and CDR2 YFSETQ come from the germline V gene. V was shortened by 0 bases and J by 0 bases, with 13 bases between the two germline ends.